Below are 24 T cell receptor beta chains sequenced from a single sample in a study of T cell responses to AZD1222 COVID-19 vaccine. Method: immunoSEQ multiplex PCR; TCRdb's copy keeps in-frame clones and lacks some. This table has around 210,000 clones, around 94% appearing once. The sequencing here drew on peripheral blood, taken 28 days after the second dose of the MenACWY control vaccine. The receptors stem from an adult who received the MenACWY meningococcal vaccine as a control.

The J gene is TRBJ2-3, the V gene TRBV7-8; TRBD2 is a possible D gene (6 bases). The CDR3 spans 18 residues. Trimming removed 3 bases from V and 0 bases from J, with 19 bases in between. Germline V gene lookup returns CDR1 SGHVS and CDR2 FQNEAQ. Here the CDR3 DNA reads TGTGCCAGCAGCTTCATCATCGAGAGCGGAGGGAGCACAGATACGCAGTATTTT. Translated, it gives CASSFIIESGGSTDTQYF.

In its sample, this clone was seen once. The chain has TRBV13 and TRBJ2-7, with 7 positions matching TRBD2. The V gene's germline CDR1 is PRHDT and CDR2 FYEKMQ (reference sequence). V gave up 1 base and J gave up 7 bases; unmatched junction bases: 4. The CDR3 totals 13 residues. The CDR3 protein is CASSLERDGEQYF. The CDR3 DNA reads TGTGCCAGCAGCTTAGAGCGGGACGGAGAGCAGTACTTC.

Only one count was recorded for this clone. DNA of the CDR3: TGTGCCAGCAGTTTAAGGACAGGGATAACCGGGGAGCTGTTTTTT. Its protein is CASSLRTGITGELFF. The chain recombines TRBV28 with TRBJ2-2; 8 bases fit TRBD1. The CDR3 is 15 amino acids. Germline assignment: CDR1 MDHEN and CDR2 SYDVKM. Trimming removed 2 bases from V and 5 bases from J; junction bases left unmatched: 4.

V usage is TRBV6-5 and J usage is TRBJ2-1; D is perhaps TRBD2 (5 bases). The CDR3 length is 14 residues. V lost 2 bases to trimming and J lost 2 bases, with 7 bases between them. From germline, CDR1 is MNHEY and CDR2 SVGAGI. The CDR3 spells CASSYTGAYNEQFF. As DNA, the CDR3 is TGTGCCAGCAGTTACACCGGGGCCTACAATGAGCAGTTCTTC.

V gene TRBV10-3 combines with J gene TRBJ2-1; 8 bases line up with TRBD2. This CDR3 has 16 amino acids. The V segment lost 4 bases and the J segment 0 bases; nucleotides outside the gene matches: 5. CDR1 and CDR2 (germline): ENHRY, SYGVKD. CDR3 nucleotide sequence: TGTGCCATCAGTGGGGTAAGCGGGAGCTCCTACAATGAGCAGTTCTTC. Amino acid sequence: CAISGVSGSSYNEQFF.

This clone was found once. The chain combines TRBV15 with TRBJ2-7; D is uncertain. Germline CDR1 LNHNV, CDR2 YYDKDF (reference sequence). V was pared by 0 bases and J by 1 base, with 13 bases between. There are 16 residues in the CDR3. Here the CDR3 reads CATSRDGWQASYEQYF. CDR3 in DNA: TGTGCCACCAGCAGAGATGGTTGGCAGGCGTCCTACGAGCAGTACTTC.

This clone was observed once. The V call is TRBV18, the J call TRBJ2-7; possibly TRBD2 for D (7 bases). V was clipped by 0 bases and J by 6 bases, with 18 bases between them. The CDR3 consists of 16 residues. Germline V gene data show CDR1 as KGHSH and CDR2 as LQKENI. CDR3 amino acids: CASSPPGRGGAGEQYF. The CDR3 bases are TGTGCCAGCTCACCACCGGGTCGAGGGGGGGCCGGCGAGCAGTACTTC.

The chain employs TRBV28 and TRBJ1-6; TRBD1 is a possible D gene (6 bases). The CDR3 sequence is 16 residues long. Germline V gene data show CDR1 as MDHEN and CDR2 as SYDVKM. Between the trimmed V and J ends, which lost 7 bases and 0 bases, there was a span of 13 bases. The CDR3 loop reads CASTGATSSYNSPLHF. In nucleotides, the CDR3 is TGTGCCAGCACAGGGGCGACAAGCTCCTATAATTCACCCCTCCACTTT.

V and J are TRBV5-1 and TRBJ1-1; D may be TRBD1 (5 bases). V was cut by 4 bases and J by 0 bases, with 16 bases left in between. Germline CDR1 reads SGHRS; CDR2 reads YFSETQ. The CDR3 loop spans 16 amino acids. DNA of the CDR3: TGCGCCAGCAGCGGGGGAAGGGTTCCAATGAACACTGAAGCTTTCTTT. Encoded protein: CASSGGRVPMNTEAFF. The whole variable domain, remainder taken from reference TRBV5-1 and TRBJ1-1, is KAGVTQTPRYLIKTRGQQVTLSCSPISGHRSVSWYQQTPGQGLQFLFEYFSETQRNKGNFPGRFSGRQFSNSRSEMNVSTLELGDSALYLCASSGGRVPMNTEAFFGQGTRLTVV.

In DNA, the CDR3 is TGTGCCAGCAGCTTTTCTGAGGGACCAGCGGGTGGAAACACCATATATTTT. Its protein product is CASSFSEGPAGGNTIYF. V is TRBV11-2 and J is TRBJ1-3; D is perhaps TRBD1 (5 bases). The CDR3 loop spans 17 amino acids. CDR1 and CDR2 (germline): SGHAT, FQNNGV. The ends were cut back, 3 bases at V and 3 bases at J, with 18 bases in the middle.

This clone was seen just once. The CDR3 spells CASRHASGTSGRAEGGIQYF. The CDR3 DNA reads TGTGCAAGTCGCCACGCCTCCGGGACTAGCGGGAGGGCCGAGGGGGGCATTCAGTACTTC. V usage is TRBV12-2 and J usage is TRBJ2-4; the table calls TRBD2, which could not be checked here. TRBV12-2 is described as a pseudogene. The CDR3 has 20 amino acids.

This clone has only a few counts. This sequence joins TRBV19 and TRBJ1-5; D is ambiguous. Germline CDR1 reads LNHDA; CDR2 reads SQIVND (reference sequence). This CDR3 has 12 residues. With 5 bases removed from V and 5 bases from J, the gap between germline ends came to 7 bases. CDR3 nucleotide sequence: TGTGCCAGTAGTCCGGTGGATCAGCCCCAGCATTTT. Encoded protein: CASSPVDQPQHF.

The CDR3 region is CASKGGTSFYEQYF. DNA of the CDR3: TGTGCCAGCAAAGGGGGGACTAGCTTCTACGAGCAGTACTTC. The chain joins TRBV2 to TRBJ2-7; 9 positions match TRBD2. This CDR3 has 14 residues. Germline CDR1 SNHLY, CDR2 FYNNEI. V lost 7 bases, J lost 3 bases, and 7 bases stayed unmatched.

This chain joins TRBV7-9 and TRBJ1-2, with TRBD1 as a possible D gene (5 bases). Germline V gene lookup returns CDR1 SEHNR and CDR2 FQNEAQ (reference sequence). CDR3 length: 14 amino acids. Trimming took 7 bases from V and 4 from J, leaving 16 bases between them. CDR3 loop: CASIPPAGTYGYTF. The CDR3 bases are TGTGCCAGCATCCCACCGGCAGGGACCTATGGCTACACCTTC.

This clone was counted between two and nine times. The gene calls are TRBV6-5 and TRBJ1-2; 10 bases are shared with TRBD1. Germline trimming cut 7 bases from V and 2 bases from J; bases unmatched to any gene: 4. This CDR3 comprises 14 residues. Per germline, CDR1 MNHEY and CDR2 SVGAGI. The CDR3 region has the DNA TGTGCCAGCAAACAGACAGGGGGCAACTATGGCTACACCTTC. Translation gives CASKQTGGNYGYTF.

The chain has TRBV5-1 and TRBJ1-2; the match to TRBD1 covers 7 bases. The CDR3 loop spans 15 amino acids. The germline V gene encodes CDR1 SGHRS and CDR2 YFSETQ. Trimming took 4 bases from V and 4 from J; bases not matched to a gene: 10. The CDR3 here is CASSSPTGLGYGYTF. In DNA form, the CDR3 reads TGCGCCAGCAGCAGCCCGACAGGGTTGGGCTATGGCTACACCTTC.

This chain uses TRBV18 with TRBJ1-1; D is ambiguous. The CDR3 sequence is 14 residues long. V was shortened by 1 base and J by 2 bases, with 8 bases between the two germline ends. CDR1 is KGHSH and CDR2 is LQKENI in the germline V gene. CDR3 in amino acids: CASSPRGVNTEAFF. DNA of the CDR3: TGTGCCAGCTCACCACGGGGAGTCAACACTGAAGCTTTCTTT.

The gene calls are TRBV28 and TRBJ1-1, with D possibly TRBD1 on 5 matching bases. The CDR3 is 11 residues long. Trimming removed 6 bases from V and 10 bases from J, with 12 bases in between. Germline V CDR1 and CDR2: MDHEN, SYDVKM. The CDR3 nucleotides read TGTGCCAGCAGGGAGACAGCTTCAGCTTTCTTT. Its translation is CASRETASAFF.

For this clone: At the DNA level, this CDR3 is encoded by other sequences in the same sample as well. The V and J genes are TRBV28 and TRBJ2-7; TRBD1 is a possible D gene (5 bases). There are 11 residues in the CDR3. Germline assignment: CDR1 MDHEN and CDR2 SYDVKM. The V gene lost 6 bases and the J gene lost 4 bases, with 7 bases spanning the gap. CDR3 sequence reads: CASSQGYEQYF. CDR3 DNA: TGTGCCAGCAGCCAGGGTTACGAGCAGTACTTC.

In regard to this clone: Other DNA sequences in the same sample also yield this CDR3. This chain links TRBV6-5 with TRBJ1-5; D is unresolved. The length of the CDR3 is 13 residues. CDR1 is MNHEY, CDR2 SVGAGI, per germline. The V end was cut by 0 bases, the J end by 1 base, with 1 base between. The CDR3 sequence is CASSYSSNQPQHF. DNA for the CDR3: TGTGCCAGCAGTTACTCGAGCAATCAGCCCCAGCATTTT.

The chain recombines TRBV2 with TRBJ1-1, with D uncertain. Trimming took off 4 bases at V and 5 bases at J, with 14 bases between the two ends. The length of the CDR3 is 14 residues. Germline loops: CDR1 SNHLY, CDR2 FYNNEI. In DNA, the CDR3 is TGTGCCAGCAGTGGTCTCGAGGGTGCGACTGAAGCTTTCTTT. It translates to CASSGLEGATEAFF. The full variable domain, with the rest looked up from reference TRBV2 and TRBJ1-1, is EPEVTQTPSHQVTQMGQEVILRCVPISNHLYFYWYRQILGQKVEFLVSFYNNEISEKSEIFDDQFSVERPDGSNFTLKIRSTKLEDSAMYFCASSGLEGATEAFFGQGTRLTVV.

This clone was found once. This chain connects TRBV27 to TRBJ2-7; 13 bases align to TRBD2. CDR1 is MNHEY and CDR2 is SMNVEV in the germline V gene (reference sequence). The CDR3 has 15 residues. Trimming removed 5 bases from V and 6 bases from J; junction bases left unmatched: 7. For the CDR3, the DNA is TGTGCCAGCAGTCCAGGACTAGCGGGAGTGATCGAGCAGTACTTC. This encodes CASSPGLAGVIEQYF.

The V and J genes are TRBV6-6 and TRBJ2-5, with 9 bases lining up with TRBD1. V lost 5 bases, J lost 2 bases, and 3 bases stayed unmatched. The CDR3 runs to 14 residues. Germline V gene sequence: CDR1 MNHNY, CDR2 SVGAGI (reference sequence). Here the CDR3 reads CASSSGTGQETQYF. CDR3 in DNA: TGTGCCAGCAGTAGCGGGACAGGGCAAGAGACCCAGTACTTC.

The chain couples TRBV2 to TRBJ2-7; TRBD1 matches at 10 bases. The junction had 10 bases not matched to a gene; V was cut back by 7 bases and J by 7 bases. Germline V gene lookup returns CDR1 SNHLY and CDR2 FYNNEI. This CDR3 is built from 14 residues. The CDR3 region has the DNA TGTGCCAGCAAGGCGGACAGGGGGTATGAGGAGCAGTACTTC. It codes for CASKADRGYEEQYF.